This is a list of T cell receptor beta chains from one sample in a study of circulating and synovial CD4+ cells in juvenile arthritis. Generated by immunoSEQ multiplex PCR, the TCRdb table keeps only in-frame clones and is missing some. The repertoire holds fewer than 40,000 clones, with approximately 92% as singletons. The specimen sequenced was CD4+ T cells from blood. All receptors derive from a human donor with juvenile idiopathic arthritis. Both conserved end residues are part of each CDR3. Each record gives: D gene, clone size, V gene, J gene, CDR3 DNA, CDR3 protein. D genes are given only for firm matches. Expanded clones get a size class; other rows say once, few or many, or leave the size out.

>NA|NA|TRBV7-9|TRBJ1-4
TGTGCCAGCAGCACCCGGGAATCTAATGAAAAACTGTTTTTT
CASSTRESNEKLFF
>TRBD1|NA|TRBV5-1|TRBJ1-6
TGCGCCAGCAGCGACACGGGACAGGGTGGCAATTCACCCCTCCACTTT
CASSDTGQGGNSPLHF
>TRBD2|NA|TRBV11-2|TRBJ2-7
TGTGCCAGCAGCGAACTAGCGGGAGGGCCCAATCGCTACGAGCAGTACTTC
CASSELAGGPNRYEQYF
>TRBD2|few|TRBV7-9|TRBJ2-7
TGTGCCAGCAGCGTATACGGTAGCGGGAGGGAATACGAGCAGTACTTC
CASSVYGSGREYEQYF
>TRBD1|NA|TRBV5-1|TRBJ1-1
TGCGCCAGCAGCCCTCAGACAGGGGGATCGAACACTGAAGCTTTCTTT
CASSPQTGGSNTEAFF
>NA|NA|TRBV6-1|TRBJ2-3
TGTGCCAGCAGTGTTTCACTAAGAGTGGATACGCAGTATTTT
CASSVSLRVDTQYF
>TRBD1|NA|TRBV14|TRBJ1-2
TGTGCCAGCAGCCCCCGGGACAGGAGCTATGGCTACACCTTC
CASSPRDRSYGYTF
>NA|NA|TRBV7-9|TRBJ2-3
TGTGCCAGCAGCTTGGGCGGGAACACAGATACGCAGTATTTT
CASSLGGNTDTQYF
>TRBD2|NA|TRBV7-2|TRBJ2-3
TGTGCCAGCAGCTTTAGGAGCGGCGGGGGTGGGGATACGCAGTATTTT
CASSFRSGGGGDTQYF
>TRBD1|NA|TRBV25-1|TRBJ1-4
TGTGCCAGCAGTGCTCAGGGGGCCGAGGATTGGGGAAAACTGTTTTTT
CASSAQGAEDWGKLFF
>TRBD1|NA|TRBV6-1|TRBJ1-2
TGTGCCAGCAGTGAGACAGGGGAGATTCTCTATGGCTACACCTTC
CASSETGEILYGYTF
>NA|NA|TRBV6-9|TRBJ1-5
TGTGCCACCCAACATCCGACAGGCCTTAATCAGCCCCAGCATTTT
CATQHPTGLNQPQHF
>NA|NA|TRBV5-1|TRBJ1-2
TGCGCCAGCAGCTTGGCCGGGAGTCGTGGCTACACCTTC
CASSLAGSRGYTF
>NA|NA|TRBV10-2|TRBJ1-3
TGCGCCAGCAGTCGACAGAGTGGAAACACCATATATTTT
CASSRQSGNTIYF
>TRBD2|few|TRBV30|TRBJ2-2
TGTGCCTGGACCCCACTAGCGGCAGTGAACACCGGGGAGCTGTTTTTT
CAWTPLAAVNTGELFF
>NA|NA|TRBV28|TRBJ2-3
TGTGCCAGCAGCCACGGGTCGGGAGTGGGGAGAGATACGCAGTATTTT
CASSHGSGVGRDTQYF
>TRBD2|NA|TRBV4-1|TRBJ2-4
TGCGCCAGCAGCCAACCACTAGCGGGGGCCAAAAACATTCAGTACTTC
CASSQPLAGAKNIQYF
>TRBD2|NA|TRBV28|TRBJ2-1
TGTGCCAGCAGGAAGGGACTAGCGGGAGTGGGTGAGCAGTTCTTC
CASRKGLAGVGEQFF
>TRBD1|NA|TRBV28|TRBJ2-3
TGTGCCAGCAGTTCCCTGGACAGGTCAAATACGCAGTATTTT
CASSSLDRSNTQYF
>NA|NA|TRBV4-2|TRBJ2-3
TGTGCCAGCAGCCCCCCCGCGAGCACAGATACGCAGTATTTT
CASSPPASTDTQYF
>NA|NA|TRBV10-1|TRBJ2-7
TGCGCCAGCACCATCCTACCCCCATTGTACGAGCAGTACTTC
CASTILPPLYEQYF
>TRBD2|NA|TRBV28|TRBJ2-1
TGTGCCAGCAGTCCACAAACTAGCGGGAAGAGCTCCTACAATGAGCAGTTCTTC
CASSPQTSGKSSYNEQFF
>TRBD1|NA|TRBV28|TRBJ1-1
TGTGCCAGCAGTTTATATACGACAGGGGATACTGAAGCTTTCTTT
CASSLYTTGDTEAFF
>NA|NA|TRBV9|TRBJ1-5
TGTGCCAGCAGCGCTAACTCTCGACAGGCCGACAATCAGCCCCAGCATTTT
CASSANSRQADNQPQHF
>NA|once|TRBV27|TRBJ2-2
TGTGCCAGCAGCCCCCCTACCTTCGGGACCGGGGAGCTGTTTTTT
CASSPPTFGTGELFF
>NA|NA|TRBV27|TRBJ1-1
TGTGCCAGCAGTTTGGGCAGCATGAACACTGAAGCTTTCTTT
CASSLGSMNTEAFF
>TRBD2|NA|TRBV28|TRBJ2-1
TGTGCCAGCAGTCGATTAGCGGGAGGGCCTCAGCAGTTCTTC
CASSRLAGGPQQFF
>NA|NA|TRBV6-1|TRBJ1-2
TGTGCCAGCAGTGAACAACTTCAGGTCTATGGCTACACCTTC
CASSEQLQVYGYTF
>NA|NA|TRBV2|TRBJ1-3
TGTGCCAGCAGGGGAGGGAGCCCTTCTGGAAACACCATATATTTT
CASRGGSPSGNTIYF
>NA|few|TRBV7-2|TRBJ2-3
TGTGCCAGCAGCTTAACCGAGCTATACACAGATACGCAGTATTTT
CASSLTELYTDTQYF
>NA|NA|TRBV7-9|TRBJ2-7
TGTGCCAGCAGCCCGGACAGTTCCTACGAGCAGTACTTC
CASSPDSSYEQYF
>NA|NA|TRBV29-1|TRBJ2-5
TGCAGCGTCAATCCGGACAGTCGAGAGACCCAGTACTTC
CSVNPDSRETQYF
>TRBD2|NA|TRBV18|TRBJ2-1
TGTGCCAGCTCACGCGGACTAGCGGGAATTTACCATGAGCAGTTCTTC
CASSRGLAGIYHEQFF
>TRBD1|NA|TRBV19|TRBJ2-7
TGTGCCAGTAGCGCAGGGGGATACGAGCAGTACTTC
CASSAGGYEQYF
>TRBD1|few|TRBV5-1|TRBJ1-4
TGCGCCAGCAGCTCCGGGACAGGGGGTGAAAAACTGTTTTTT
CASSSGTGGEKLFF
>TRBD1|NA|TRBV19|TRBJ1-2
TGTGCCAGTAACACTCGACGGACAGGACTTGAGGGTGGCTACACCTTC
CASNTRRTGLEGGYTF
>NA|NA|TRBV15|TRBJ2-7
TGTGCCACCAGCAGAGATCTCTCCTCGGGTATCGAGCAGTACTTC
CATSRDLSSGIEQYF
>NA|NA|TRBV5-1|TRBJ2-3
TGCGCCAGCAGTGGGGGGGCTAGCGGCCCGGATACGCAGTATTTT
CASSGGASGPDTQYF
>NA|NA|TRBV19|TRBJ1-2
TGTGCCAGTAGTAACAGGGCCGCTAACTATGGCTACACCTTC
CASSNRAANYGYTF
>NA|NA|TRBV6-1|TRBJ1-3
TGTGCCAGCAGTGAAGCCAGGTCTGGAAACACCATATATTTT
CASSEARSGNTIYF
>NA|once|TRBV5-1|TRBJ2-2
TGCGCCAGCAGCTGGGGACACACGAACACCGGGGAGCTGTTTTTT
CASSWGHTNTGELFF
>NA|NA|TRBV25-1|TRBJ1-5
TGTGCCAGCAGTACGACAGATAGCAATCAGCCCCAGCATTTT
CASSTTDSNQPQHF
>NA|NA|TRBV5-4|TRBJ1-1
TGTGTCAGCAGCTTGGAGCAGGGGTTGAACACTGAAGCTTTCTTT
CVSSLEQGLNTEAFF
>NA|NA|TRBV2|TRBJ2-7
TGTGCCAGCAGTGTTGCCAGTTACGAGCAGTACTTC
CASSVASYEQYF
>NA|NA|TRBV13|TRBJ2-5
TGTGCCAGCAGCTTACTTCCCGGGTCAGAGACCCAGTACTTC
CASSLLPGSETQYF
>TRBD1|NA|TRBV5-1|TRBJ1-5
TGCGCCAGCAGCCCTCAGGGGGCGAATCAGCCCCAGCATTTT
CASSPQGANQPQHF
>NA|NA|TRBV30|TRBJ2-2
TGTGCCTGGAGTGGGAGAAAGAACACCGGGGAGATGTTTTTT
CAWSGRKNTGEMFF
>NA|once|TRBV2|TRBJ1-4
TGTGCCAGCAGGAGAGATTTTCAGGGTGGTGAAAAACTGTTTTTT
CASRRDFQGGEKLFF